Listed below are T cell receptor beta chains from one sample, sequenced in a study of T-cell reconstitution after alpha-beta-depleted transplantation in children. Each CDR3 protein gets one entry after TCRdb re-called the PCR reads with MiXCR. This repertoire shows about 980,000 distinct CDR3 sequences, roughly 29% found once; its top ten account for around 30%. The sample consisted of PBMCs, mostly from graft donor cells, taken 360 days after TCRalphabeta/CD19-depleted stem cell transplant. Source of these receptors: a boy in the first two years of life who had a stem cell transplant for SCID, so the T cells may come from the graft donor. Each CDR3 is given with its conserved first and last residue. A D gene is named only where the DNA matches it firmly. Rows may omit the clone size; those that give it use once, few, many or a size class.

TRBJ2-1	TRBV5-1	NA	few	TGCGCCAGCAGCCCGGGGCCGGGGGCCTACAATGAGCAGTTCTTC	CASSPGPGAYNEQFF
TRBJ2-7	TRBV12-3/TRBV12-4	NA	many	TGTGCCAGCAGTTTAGGAGGACACGAGCAGTACTTC	CASSLGGHEQYF
TRBJ2-4	TRBV12-3/TRBV12-4	NA	few	TGTGCCAGCAGCAAAACTGAAGCCAAAAACATTCAGTACTTC	CASSKTEAKNIQYF
TRBJ1-5	TRBV12-3/TRBV12-4	NA	few	TGTGCCAGCAGTAGAACAAGTAGCAATCAGCCCCAGCATTTT	CASSRTSSNQPQHF
TRBJ2-5	TRBV28	NA	NA	TGTGCCAGCAGCATTCAGTCGCTGGGGGAGACCCAGTACTTC	CASSIQSLGETQYF
TRBJ1-5	TRBV12-3/TRBV12-4	TRBD1	few	TGTGCCAGCAGTTTCGGGGACAGAGATCAGCCCCAGCATTTT	CASSFGDRDQPQHF
TRBJ2-1	TRBV20-1	NA	few	TGCAGTGCTAGACGCCCGGGCAGGGAGGACAATGAGCAGTTCTTC	CSARRPGREDNEQFF
TRBJ2-7	TRBV3-1	TRBD2	NA	TGTGCCAGCAGCCAAGATATTGGGGGGGCCTACGAGCAGTACTTC	CASSQDIGGAYEQYF
TRBJ2-3	TRBV14	NA	NA	TGTGCCAGCAGCCGGACCTCTCGCGACACAGATACGCAGTATTTT	CASSRTSRDTDTQYF
TRBJ2-1	TRBV7-2	NA	many	TGTGCCAGCAGCTTAGCCAGGGGCGATGAGCAGTTCTTC	CASSLARGDEQFF
TRBJ2-1	TRBV20-1	TRBD1	NA	TGCAGTGCCCCACCCAGGGGGTCCAGTGAGCAGTTCTTC	CSAPPRGSSEQFF
TRBJ2-7	TRBV25-1	TRBD1	NA	TGTGCCAGCGGTGAATTACAGGGGAACGAGCAGTACTTC	CASGELQGNEQYF
TRBJ1-1	TRBV19	TRBD1	once	TGTGCCAGTAGTGTAGACAGGGGCCCGGCGGGGGTCAACACTGAAGCTTTCTTT	CASSVDRGPAGVNTEAFF
TRBJ2-7	TRBV7-2	TRBD2	many	TGTGCCAGCAGCTTAAGCGGGGGGCCGTCCTACGAGCAGTACTTC	CASSLSGGPSYEQYF
TRBJ2-2	TRBV20-1	TRBD2	NA	TGCAGTGCAACTAGCGGTTCGAACACCGGGGAGCTGTTTTTT	CSATSGSNTGELFF
TRBJ2-1	TRBV28	NA	NA	TGTGCCAGCACCTCAGTAGGGCAGGGCGGGAATGAGCAGTTCTTC	CASTSVGQGGNEQFF
TRBJ2-1	TRBV12-3/TRBV12-4	TRBD2	NA	TGTGCCAGCAGTGTACTAGCGGGGGGGAGTGGTGAGCAGTTCTTC	CASSVLAGGSGEQFF
TRBJ2-1	TRBV3-1	TRBD2	many	TGTGCCAGCAGCCTAGCGGGGCCTAACAATGAGCAGTTCTTC	CASSLAGPNNEQFF
TRBJ2-1	TRBV12-3/TRBV12-4	TRBD2	many	TGTGCCAGCAGTTTGTCCAGCGGGGGGGCGAATGAGCAGTTCTTC	CASSLSSGGANEQFF
TRBJ2-7	TRBV28	NA	few	TGTGCCAGCAGTTTAATCAGGAGCGGACCCTACGAGCAGTACTTC	CASSLIRSGPYEQYF
TRBJ2-1	TRBV4-1	NA	NA	TGCGCCAGCAGCCAAAAACCAAGTGAGCAGTTCTTC	CASSQKPSEQFF
TRBJ1-2	TRBV5-1	NA	NA	TGCGCCAGCAGGAATGATGTGCGGGGAGGCTACACCTTC	CASRNDVRGGYTF
TRBJ2-1	TRBV28	NA	NA	TGTGCCACAAATGAGCAGTTCTTC	CATNEQFF
TRBJ1-2	TRBV11-2	NA	once	TGTGCCAGCAGCTTAATGCAGGGTTCCTATGGCTACACCTTC	CASSLMQGSYGYTF
TRBJ1-4	TRBV20-1	NA	few	TGCAGTGCTAGTCTCTCTGAAAAACTGTTTTTT	CSASLSEKLFF
TRBJ2-3	TRBV15	TRBD1	few	TGTGCCACCAGCTTCGGGACAGGACTCTACACAGATACGCAGTATTTT	CATSFGTGLYTDTQYF